This T cell receptor beta chain was identified in a study of shared clonotypes between healthy human individuals. Study-level information: Those who served as donors were two women and three men between the ages of 18 and 49. Regarding the study as a whole: Clonotype sharing among the donors was expected to vary with sequencing depth.

The germline gives CDR1 MDHEN, CDR2 SYDVKM. V trimming: 5 bases; J trimming: 4 bases; junction bases outside the gene matches: 16. The CDR3 length is 18 residues. The study enrolled healthy HIV-negative adults without recent acute infections or vaccinations as donors. Profiled with immunoSEQ multiplex PCR; TCRdb holds only in-frame clones, not every one. The sample has around 440,000 clones; 77% are singletons. Concerning this clone: What it binds is unknown.

This sequence was found in a middle-aged woman in good health. Some clones in this sample may be carry-over from other donors' samples. The material sequenced was PBMCs. The chain carries TRBV28 and TRBJ2-2, with 7 bases lining up with TRBD1. CDR3 region: CASSPPPLGTAITGELFF. The CDR3 DNA follows: TGTGCCAGCAGTCCACCCCCCCTAGGGACAGCCATCACCGGGGAGCTGTTTTTT.